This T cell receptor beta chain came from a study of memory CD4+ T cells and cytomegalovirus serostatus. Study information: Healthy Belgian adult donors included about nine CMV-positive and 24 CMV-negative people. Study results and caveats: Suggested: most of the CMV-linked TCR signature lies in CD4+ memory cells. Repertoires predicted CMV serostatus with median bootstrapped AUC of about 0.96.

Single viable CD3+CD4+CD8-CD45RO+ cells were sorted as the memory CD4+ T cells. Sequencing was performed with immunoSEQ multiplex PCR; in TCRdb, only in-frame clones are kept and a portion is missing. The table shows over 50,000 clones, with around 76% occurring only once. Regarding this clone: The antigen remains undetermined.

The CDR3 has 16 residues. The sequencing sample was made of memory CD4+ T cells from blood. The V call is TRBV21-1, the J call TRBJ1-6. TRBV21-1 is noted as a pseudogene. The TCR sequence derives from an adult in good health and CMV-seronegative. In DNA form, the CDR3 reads TGTGCCAGCAGCGGTACCCCCCCGGGGGGCGTTTCACCCCTCCACTTT. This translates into CASSGTPPGGVSPLHF.